The 28 T cell receptor beta chains below all came from one sample that was sequenced in a study of fetal regulatory T cell absence and autoimmunity. Only in-frame clones appear in the TCRdb table, and some are missing; sequencing was by immunoSEQ multiplex PCR. The sample yields just over 45,000 clones, roughly four fifths seen once. Sequenced sample: cord blood. These receptors all stem from a newborn boy with IPEX syndrome.

The rearrangement uses TRBV6-1 and TRBJ2-1; D is perhaps TRBD2 (6 bases). This CDR3 is 12 amino acids long. The germline V and J ends were trimmed by 5 bases and 10 bases, with 12 bases remaining between them. CDR1 and CDR2 from the germline V gene are MNHNS and SASEGT. The DNA of the CDR3 is TGTGCCAGCAGTTATGGGGGGAGCGAGCAGTTCTTC. Translation: CASSYGGSEQFF.

CDR3 nucleotides: TGTGCCAGCAGCGTACTAGCGGGAGGAGAGACCCAGTACTTC. Its protein product is CASSVLAGGETQYF. This sequence joins TRBV9 and TRBJ2-5, with 11 bases matching TRBD2. The ends lost 1 base at V and 4 bases at J; junction bases unmatched: 0. CDR1 SGDLS and CDR2 YYNGEE come from the germline V gene. This CDR3 contains 14 residues.

CDR3 bases: TGTGCCAGCAGTGACTTGGGACTAGCGTACAATGAGCAGTTCTTC. This codes for CASSDLGLAYNEQFF. The chain links TRBV25-1 to TRBJ2-1; 10 bases are shared with TRBD2. The V gene end was trimmed by 3 bases and the J gene end by 4 bases; junction bases not matched to a gene: 3. Per germline, CDR1 MGHDK and CDR2 SYGVNS. This CDR3 has 15 amino acids.

This clone has a single count. The chain has TRBV7-9 and TRBJ2-5; perhaps TRBD2 as D (5 bases). Trimming stripped 4 bases from V and 5 bases from J, with 20 bases between. Germline assignment: CDR1 SEHNR and CDR2 FQNEAQ (reference sequence). The CDR3 has 16 amino acids. CDR3 in amino acids: CASSSEGAIPWETQYF. The CDR3 nucleotides read TGTGCCAGCAGCTCAGAGGGTGCGATCCCATGGGAGACCCAGTACTTC.

V is TRBV29-1 and J is TRBJ2-2, with D perhaps matching TRBD1 (6 bases). V was shortened by 6 bases and J by 2 bases, with 10 bases between the two germline ends. Germline CDR1 and CDR2: SQVTM and ANQGSEA. The CDR3 extends over 13 amino acids. The CDR3 loop is CSVEGQNTGELFF. The CDR3, as DNA: TGCAGCGTCGAGGGACAAAACACCGGGGAGCTGTTTTTT.

The chain carries TRBV6-5 and TRBJ1-3; 8 nucleotides line up with TRBD1. The CDR3 runs to 14 residues. CDR1 is MNHEY, CDR2 SVGAGI, per germline. The J segment lost 3 bases and the V segment lost 2 bases, leaving 0 bases of the junction unmatched. Here the CDR3 DNA reads TGTGCCAGCAGTTACGACAGGGGTGGAAACACCATATATTTT. Its protein is CASSYDRGGNTIYF.

The chain recombines TRBV6-5 with TRBJ2-7; D gene uncertain. Germline V CDR1 and CDR2: MNHEY, SVGAGI. This CDR3 comprises 13 residues. Between the trimmed V and J ends, which lost 2 bases and 1 base, there was a span of 6 bases. The CDR3 here is CASSYSSSYEQYF. Written as DNA, the CDR3 is TGTGCCAGCAGTTACAGCTCGTCCTACGAGCAGTACTTC.

This clone turned up a few times. The chain couples TRBV4-1 to TRBJ2-7; tentative D call: TRBD2 (5 bases). There are 12 residues in the CDR3. The V and J ends lost 2 bases and 5 bases respectively, with 7 bases between them. Germline CDR1 and CDR2: MGHRA and YSYEKL. CDR3 loop: CASSQWGDEQYF. The CDR3 nucleotides are TGCGCCAGCAGCCAATGGGGAGACGAGCAGTACTTC.

The CDR3 spells CASSYGRGRTEAFF. Written as DNA, the CDR3 is TGTGCCAGCAGTTACGGCAGGGGAAGGACTGAAGCTTTCTTT. V gene TRBV6-6 combines with J gene TRBJ1-1; possible D gene TRBD1, 6 bases. Germline values: CDR1 MNHNY, CDR2 SVGAGI (reference sequence). Trimming stripped 2 bases from V and 5 bases from J, with 12 bases between. CDR3 length: 14 amino acids.

The chain links TRBV13 to TRBJ2-2; no firm D call. CDR1 and CDR2 (germline): PRHDT, FYEKMQ (reference sequence). Trimming removed 2 bases at V and 4 bases at J, with 5 bases between. This CDR3 spans 13 amino acids. This CDR3 reads CASSLSVTGELFF. The CDR3 DNA reads as TGTGCCAGCAGCTTAAGTGTCACCGGGGAGCTGTTTTTT.

The rearrangement uses TRBV18 and TRBJ1-4; D gene uncertain. The CDR3 loop spans 13 amino acids. Germline CDR1 KGHSH, CDR2 LQKENI. V was pared by 3 bases and J by 0 bases, with 2 bases between. In nucleotides, the CDR3 is TGTGCCAGCTCACCGGCAACTAATGAAAAACTGTTTTTT. This gives the protein CASSPATNEKLFF.

V and J are TRBV27 and TRBJ2-3; 8 bases match TRBD1. CDR1 and CDR2 (germline): MNHEY, SMNVEV (reference sequence). V lost 1 base and J lost 3; bases outside the gene matches: 0. CDR3 length equals 14 residues. CDR3 sequence: CASSLWTGTDTQYF. The DNA of the CDR3 is TGTGCCAGCAGTTTATGGACAGGGACAGATACGCAGTATTTT.

This chain connects TRBV5-1 to TRBJ1-3, with 7 positions matching TRBD1. Losses at the gene ends were 4 bases for V and 4 bases for J; bases not matched to a gene: 5. Germline CDR1 and CDR2: SGHRS and YFSETQ. The CDR3 is made up of 14 amino acids. CDR3 sequence (DNA): TGCGCCAGCAGCCCAGGACAGGTCGGAAACACCATATATTTT. Amino acids: CASSPGQVGNTIYF.

The chain joins TRBV29-1 to TRBJ2-3; 7 bases match TRBD1. Germline V CDR1 and CDR2: SQVTM, ANQGSEA. CDR3 length: 16 residues. Germline trimming cut 2 bases from V and 1 base from J; bases unmatched to any gene: 9. The CDR3 reads CSVEIPDRDGTDTQYF. DNA for the CDR3: TGCAGCGTTGAAATTCCTGACAGGGACGGCACAGATACGCAGTATTTT.

The CDR3 reads CASSDREETQYF. The CDR3 DNA sequence: TGTGCCAGCAGCGACAGGGAAGAGACCCAGTACTTC. The chain carries TRBV13 and TRBJ2-5; TRBD1 agrees at 7 bases. The CDR3 extends over 12 amino acids. V shed 5 bases, J shed 3 bases, and the junction held 0 bases outside the gene matches. Germline CDR1 PRHDT, CDR2 FYEKMQ (reference sequence).

This CDR3 is CASSVVGTLNTEAFF. Written as DNA, the CDR3 is TGTGCCAGCAGCGTAGTGGGGACGCTAAACACTGAAGCTTTCTTT. The chain uses TRBV9 and TRBJ1-1; maybe TRBD1 (5 bases). From germline, CDR1 is SGDLS and CDR2 YYNGEE. Trimming took 0 bases from V and 2 from J, leaving 11 bases between them. There are 15 residues in the CDR3.

The rearrangement joins TRBV9 to TRBJ2-2; 13 bases agree with TRBD2. The germline gives CDR1 SGDLS, CDR2 YYNGEE. The CDR3 loop spans 16 amino acids. Germline trimming cut 0 bases from V and 6 bases from J; bases unmatched to any gene: 2. In nucleotides, the CDR3 is TGTGCCAGCAGCGTAGGAGGACTAGCGGGAGCCGGGGAGCTGTTTTTT. It yields the protein CASSVGGLAGAGELFF.

This chain connects TRBV4-1 to TRBJ1-4; 7 bases are a match to TRBD1. This CDR3 is built from 18 residues. CDR1 and CDR2 (germline): MGHRA, YSYEKL. V shed 5 bases, J shed 4 bases, and the junction held 16 bases outside the gene matches. In DNA form, the CDR3 reads TGCGCCAGCAGCGACACTTCGACAGGGTTGAGGGGTAATGAAAAACTGTTTTTT. It codes for CASSDTSTGLRGNEKLFF.

A note on this clone: Its ends do not fully match the called genes, so a read error is possible. In DNA, the CDR3 is TGTGCCAGCAGCTACGAGGCGGGAGTAGGCTACGATGAGCAGTTCTTC. Residues: CASSYEAGVGYDEQFF. The rearrangement joins TRBV5-4 to TRBJ2-1; 7 bases align to TRBD2. Germline V gene lookup returns CDR1 SGHNT and CDR2 YYREEE (reference sequence). The CDR3 loop spans 16 amino acids.

The rearrangement uses TRBV19 and TRBJ2-5, with unresolved D. The germline V gene has CDR1 LNHDA and CDR2 SQIVND (reference sequence). The germline V and J ends were trimmed by 0 bases and 4 bases, with 9 bases remaining between them. CDR3 length equals 14 residues. The CDR3 bases are TGTGCCAGTAGTATAGATCCGGCGTCAGAGACCCAGTACTTC. It yields the protein CASSIDPASETQYF.

The rearrangement joins TRBV18 to TRBJ2-3; a possible D gene is TRBD2 (6 bases). Looked up from germline, CDR1 is KGHSH and CDR2 is LQKENI. Trimming removed 2 bases at V and 0 bases at J, with 21 bases between. CDR3 size: 19 residues. This chain's CDR3 is CASSPWAGSPPTSTDTQYF. CDR3 DNA: TGTGCCAGCTCACCATGGGCGGGATCCCCCCCAACTAGCACAGATACGCAGTATTTT.

The chain combines TRBV10-3 with TRBJ2-5; D uncertain. V was trimmed by 2 bases and J by 4 bases, leaving 8 bases between them. The CDR3 is 13 residues long. The germline gives CDR1 ENHRY, CDR2 SYGVKD. CDR3: CAISEKRGETQYF. CDR3 coding DNA: TGTGCCATCAGTGAGAAGAGAGGAGAGACCCAGTACTTC.

V gene TRBV4-3 combines with J gene TRBJ2-1; 7 bases align to TRBD2. The germline V gene has CDR1 LGHNA and CDR2 YSLEER. This CDR3 region has 17 residues. V lost 1 base and J lost 5; bases outside the gene matches: 11. CDR3 amino acids: CASSQGRASGSDNEQFF. CDR3 nucleotides: TGCGCCAGCAGCCAAGGGCGGGCTAGCGGCTCGGACAATGAGCAGTTCTTC.

This clone has a single count. The genes are TRBV11-2 and TRBJ2-3; TRBD2 agrees at 14 bases. With 1 base clipped from V and 3 bases from J, the junction kept 0 bases outside the gene matches. Germline values: CDR1 SGHAT, CDR2 FQNNGV. The CDR3 has 16 amino acids. Here the CDR3 reads CASSLGLAGGTDTQYF. In nucleotides, the CDR3 is TGTGCCAGCAGCTTAGGACTAGCGGGAGGGACAGATACGCAGTATTTT.

This chain connects TRBV19 to TRBJ1-5; D unclear. CDR1 is LNHDA and CDR2 is SQIVND in the germline V gene (reference sequence). The CDR3 spans 16 residues. V was pared by 7 bases and J by 0 bases, with 16 bases between. CDR3 sequence: CASTPGLLRSNQPQHF. In DNA form, the CDR3 reads TGTGCCAGTACCCCCGGACTCCTCCGTAGCAATCAGCCCCAGCATTTT.

The CDR3 coding sequence is TGTGCCATCAGCCCCGCTAGCGGGATTTACAATGAGCAGTTCTTC. It encodes CAISPASGIYNEQFF. The V gene is TRBV10-3, the J gene TRBJ2-1; 9 bases are a match to TRBD2. The CDR3 extends over 15 amino acids. The V gene's germline CDR1 is ENHRY and CDR2 SYGVKD. Trimming at V came to 6 bases and at J to 4 bases, leaving 7 bases not matched to a gene.

V gene TRBV27 combines with J gene TRBJ2-7, with D perhaps matching TRBD1 (5 bases). Germline-derived CDR1 and CDR2 are MNHEY and SMNVEV (reference sequence). This CDR3 comprises 15 residues. V was pared by 6 bases and J by 2 bases, with 17 bases between. This CDR3 reads CASSGLSGSPYEQYF. CDR3 coding DNA: TGTGCCAGCAGCGGCCTTTCAGGGTCCCCCTACGAGCAGTACTTC.

Only one count was recorded for this clone. The chain carries TRBV2 and TRBJ2-7; TRBD2 might be the D (7 bases). Trimming left V 4 bases short and J 2 bases short, with 15 bases between. Germline CDR1 reads SNHLY; CDR2 reads FYNNEI. The CDR3 has 15 amino acids. CDR3 residues: CASSGGGGQPYEQYF. The CDR3 region has the DNA TGTGCCAGCAGTGGGGGAGGGGGGCAACCCTACGAGCAGTACTTC. The full variable domain, with the rest looked up from reference TRBV2 and TRBJ2-7, is EPEVTQTPSHQVTQMGQEVILRCVPISNHLYFYWYRQILGQKVEFLVSFYNNEISEKSEIFDDQFSVERPDGSNFTLKIRSTKLEDSAMYFCASSGGGGQPYEQYFGPGTRLTVT.